Below, one T cell receptor (beta chain) is given with its context. The sample is drawn from a study of T cell changes during pregnancy in multiple sclerosis. The method was immunoSEQ multiplex PCR; TCRdb's version includes in-frame clones alone and lacks a portion of them. Among 100,000 or so clones listed, approximately 92% were seen once. The junction had 11 bases not matched to a gene; V was cut back by 0 bases and J by 6 bases. CDR1 is SGHDN and CDR2 is FVKESK in the germline V gene. The CDR3 runs 17 residues. The J gene is TRBJ2-5, the V gene TRBV14; 9 bases map to TRBD2. The source material was peripheral blood, sampled after pregnancy. This sequence was found in a female donor with multiple sclerosis, enrolled in a pregnancy study. DNA for the CDR3: TGTGCCAGCAGCCAAGATTGGTCTAGCGGGGTTTTTCAGACCCAGTACTTC. It yields the protein CASSQDWSSGVFQTQYF.